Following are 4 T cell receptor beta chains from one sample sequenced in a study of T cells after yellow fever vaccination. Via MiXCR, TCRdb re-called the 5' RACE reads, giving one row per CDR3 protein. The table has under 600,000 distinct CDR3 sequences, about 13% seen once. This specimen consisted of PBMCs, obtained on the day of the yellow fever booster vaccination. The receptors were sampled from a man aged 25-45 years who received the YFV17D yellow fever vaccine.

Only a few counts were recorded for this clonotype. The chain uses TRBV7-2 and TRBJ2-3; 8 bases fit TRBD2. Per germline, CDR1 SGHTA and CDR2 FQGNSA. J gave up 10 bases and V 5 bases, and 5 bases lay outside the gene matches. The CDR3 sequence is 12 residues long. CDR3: CASSLTSGPQYF. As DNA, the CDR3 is TGTGCCAGCAGCCTTACTAGCGGACCGCAGTATTTT.

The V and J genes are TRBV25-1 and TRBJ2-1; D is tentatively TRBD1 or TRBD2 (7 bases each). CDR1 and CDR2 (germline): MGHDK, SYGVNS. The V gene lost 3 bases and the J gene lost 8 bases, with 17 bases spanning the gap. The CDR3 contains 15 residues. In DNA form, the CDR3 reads TGTGCCAGCAGTGAGGGCGGGGCAGGGGGGGATGAGCAGTTCTTC. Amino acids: CASSEGGAGGDEQFF.

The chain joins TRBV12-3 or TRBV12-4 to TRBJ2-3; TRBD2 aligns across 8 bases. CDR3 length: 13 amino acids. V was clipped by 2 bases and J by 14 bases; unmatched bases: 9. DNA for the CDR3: TGTGCCAGCAGTTTAAATACGGGACTAGGATTGTATTTT. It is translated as CASSLNTGLGLYF.

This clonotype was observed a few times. Here the CDR3 DNA reads TGTGCCAGCAGTCACACAGGTAATCAGCCCCAGCATTTT. Amino acid sequence: CASSHTGNQPQHF. The chain carries TRBV12-3 or TRBV12-4 and TRBJ1-5; weak D call: TRBD1 (5 bases). The CDR3 contains 13 residues. Trimming left V 5 bases short and J 4 bases short, with 9 bases between.